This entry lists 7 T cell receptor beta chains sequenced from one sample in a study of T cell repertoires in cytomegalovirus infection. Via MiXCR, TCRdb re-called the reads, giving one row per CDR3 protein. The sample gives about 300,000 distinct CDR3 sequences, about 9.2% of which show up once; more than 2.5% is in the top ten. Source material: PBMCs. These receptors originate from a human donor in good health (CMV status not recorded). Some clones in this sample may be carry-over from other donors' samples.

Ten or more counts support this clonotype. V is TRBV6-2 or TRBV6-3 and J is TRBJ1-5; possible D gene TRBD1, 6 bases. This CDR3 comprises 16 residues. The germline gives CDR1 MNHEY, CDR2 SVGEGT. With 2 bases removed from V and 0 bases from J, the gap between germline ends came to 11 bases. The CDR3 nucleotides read TGTGCCAGCAGTTACCGTAGGACAGCTAGCAATCAGCCCCAGCATTTT. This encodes CASSYRRTASNQPQHF.

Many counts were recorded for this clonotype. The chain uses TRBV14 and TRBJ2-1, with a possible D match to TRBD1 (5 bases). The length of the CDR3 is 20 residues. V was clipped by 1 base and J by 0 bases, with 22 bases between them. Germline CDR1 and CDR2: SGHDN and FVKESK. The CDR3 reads CASSQGLTVEGEISYNEQFF. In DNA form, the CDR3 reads TGTGCCAGCAGCCAAGGCCTGACAGTCGAAGGGGAAATCTCCTACAATGAGCAGTTCTTC. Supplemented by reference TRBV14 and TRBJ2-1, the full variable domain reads EAGVTQFPSHSVIEKGQTVTLRCDPISGHDNLYWYRRVMGKEIKFLLHFVKESKQDESGMPNNRFLAERTGGTYSTLKVQPAELEDSGVYFCASSQGLTVEGEISYNEQFFGPGTRLTVL.

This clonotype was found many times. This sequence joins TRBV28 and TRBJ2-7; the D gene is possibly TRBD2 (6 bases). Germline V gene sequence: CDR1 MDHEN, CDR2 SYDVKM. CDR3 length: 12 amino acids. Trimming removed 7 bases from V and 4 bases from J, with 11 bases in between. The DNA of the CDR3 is TGTGCCAGCAACTCGCGGGGTTACGAGCAGTACGTC. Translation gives CASNSRGYEQYV.

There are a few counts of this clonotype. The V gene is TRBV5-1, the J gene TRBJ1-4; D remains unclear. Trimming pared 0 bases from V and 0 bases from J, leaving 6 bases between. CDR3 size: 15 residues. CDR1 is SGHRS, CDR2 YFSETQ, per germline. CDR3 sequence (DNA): TGCGCCAGCAGCTTGGGAGCCCCAACTAATGAAAAACTGTTTTTT. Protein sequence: CASSLGAPTNEKLFF.

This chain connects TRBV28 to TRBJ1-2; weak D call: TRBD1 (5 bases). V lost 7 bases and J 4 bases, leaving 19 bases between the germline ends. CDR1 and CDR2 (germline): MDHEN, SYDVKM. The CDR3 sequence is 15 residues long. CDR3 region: CASTPGLLGPYGYTF. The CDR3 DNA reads TGTGCCAGCACCCCCGGGCTTTTGGGGCCCTATGGCTACACCTTC.

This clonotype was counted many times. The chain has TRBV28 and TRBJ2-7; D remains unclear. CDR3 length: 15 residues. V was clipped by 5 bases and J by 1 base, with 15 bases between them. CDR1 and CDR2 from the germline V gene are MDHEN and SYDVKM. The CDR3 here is CASSGRTRVSYEQYV. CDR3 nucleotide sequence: TGTGCCAGCAGTGGACGAACAAGGGTATCCTACGAGCAGTACGTC.

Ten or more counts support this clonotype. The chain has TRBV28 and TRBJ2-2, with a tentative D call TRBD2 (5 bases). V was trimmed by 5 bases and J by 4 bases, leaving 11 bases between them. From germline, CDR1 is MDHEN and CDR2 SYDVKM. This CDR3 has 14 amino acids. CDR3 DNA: TGTGCCAGCAGTCTGCCGGGATCCACCGGGGAGCTGTTTTTT. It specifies CASSLPGSTGELFF. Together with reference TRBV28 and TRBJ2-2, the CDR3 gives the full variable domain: DVKVTQSSRYLVKRTGEKVFLECVQDMDHENMFWYRQDPGLGLRLIYFSYDVKMKEKGDIPEGYSVSREKKERFSLILESASTNQTSMYLCASSLPGSTGELFFGEGSRLTVL.